The 32 T cell receptor beta chains listed next were all sequenced from one sample in a study of identical twins. TCRdb passed the 5' RACE reads through MiXCR, listing each CDR3 protein once. The data hold 650,000 to 800,000 distinct CDR3 sequences, with under 9% observed a single time. This sample was shared with a second study, whose subject was yellow fever vaccine responses in identical twins.

What was sequenced was PBMCs. The receptors were gathered from a young woman in good health.

This clonotype was seen only a few times. The CDR3 coding sequence is TGCGCCAGCAGTGGAGGGATGGTCTACGAGCAGTACTTC. This sequence encodes CASSGGMVYEQYF. The chain carries TRBV10-1 and TRBJ2-7, with D perhaps matching TRBD2 (5 bases). The ends were cut back, 4 bases at V and 3 bases at J, with 10 bases in the middle. The CDR3 spans 13 residues. From germline, CDR1 is WNHNN and CDR2 SYGVQD (reference sequence).

This clonotype was detected only a few times. CDR3 loop: CASSMYSLNSNQPQHF. The CDR3 DNA sequence: TGTGCCAGTAGTATGTACAGTCTAAATAGCAATCAGCCCCAGCATTTT. The rearrangement uses TRBV19 and TRBJ1-5, with D unresolved. From germline, CDR1 is LNHDA and CDR2 SQIVND (reference sequence). V lost 3 bases, J lost 0 bases, and 12 bases lay in between. The CDR3 sequence is 16 residues long. The whole variable domain, remainder taken from reference TRBV19 and TRBJ1-5, is DGGITQSPKYLFRKEGQNVTLSCEQNLNHDAMYWYRQDPGQGLRLIYYSQIVNDFQKGDIAEGYSVSREKKESFPLTVTSAQKNPTAFYLCASSMYSLNSNQPQHFGDGTRLSIL.

Only a few counts were recorded for this clonotype. J is TRBJ2-1 and V is TRBV10-3; D not certain. The CDR3 contains 16 residues. Germline loops: CDR1 ENHRY, CDR2 SYGVKD. V was trimmed by 4 bases and J by 0 bases, leaving 13 bases between them. CDR3 sequence reads: CAISAAGGISYNEQFF. In nucleotides, the CDR3 is TGTGCCATCAGTGCAGCCGGTGGGATCTCCTACAATGAGCAGTTCTTC.

This clonotype has only a few counts. The rearrangement joins TRBV27 to TRBJ2-1, with 12 bases lining up with TRBD2. V shed 2 bases and J 9 bases; nucleotides not matched to a gene: 11. Germline CDR1 is MNHEY and CDR2 is SMNVEV (reference sequence). The CDR3 runs 17 residues. The CDR3 coding sequence is TGTGCCAGCAGTTTAAGTTTCAGGACTAGCGGGATTGGTGAGCAGTTCTTC. The encoded protein is CASSLSFRTSGIGEQFF.

This rearrangement joins TRBV5-1 to TRBJ2-5; tentatively, D is TRBD2 (6 bases). Germline-derived CDR1 and CDR2 are SGHRS and YFSETQ. Trimming took off 6 bases at V and 0 bases at J, with 9 bases between the two ends. The CDR3 is 13 amino acids. CDR3 protein: CASNPGDQETQYF. CDR3 sequence (DNA): TGCGCCAGCAATCCGGGGGACCAAGAGACCCAGTACTTC.

This clonotype was seen more than once but under ten times. V usage is TRBV18 and J usage is TRBJ2-7; D gene unclear. V gave up 0 bases and J gave up 7 bases, with 7 bases separating them. CDR1 is KGHSH and CDR2 is LQKENI in the germline V gene. CDR3 length equals 12 residues. CDR3 DNA: TGTGCCAGCTCACCACCGTCCGGTGAGCAGTACTTC. It codes for CASSPPSGEQYF. Filled out from reference TRBV18 and TRBJ2-7, the complete variable domain reads NAGVMQNPRHLVRRRGQEARLRCSPMKGHSHVYWYRQLPEEGLKFMVYLQKENIIDESGMPKERFSAEFPKEGPSILRIQQVVRGDSAAYFCASSPPSGEQYFGPGTRLTVT.

The chain links TRBV13 to TRBJ2-5; 9 nucleotides match TRBD2. This CDR3 has 18 amino acids. Germline assignment: CDR1 PRHDT and CDR2 FYEKMQ (reference sequence). J lost 3 bases, V lost 5 bases, and 16 bases had no gene match. The CDR3 region is CASSKRLAVVGHKETQYF. The CDR3 DNA reads as TGTGCCAGCAGCAAAAGACTAGCGGTGGTTGGTCACAAAGAGACCCAGTACTTC.

This clonotype was observed a handful of times. This chain uses TRBV29-1 with TRBJ2-1; 10 bases are shared with TRBD2. Per the germline V gene, CDR1 is SQVTM and CDR2 is ANQGSEA. This CDR3 spans 14 amino acids. The V gene end was trimmed by 7 bases and the J gene end by 2 bases; junction bases not matched to a gene: 5. The CDR3 DNA is TGCAGCGCTTTAGCGGGAGGACCCTACAATGAGCAGTTCTTC. Translation gives CSALAGGPYNEQFF.

This clonotype was detected a few times. V gene TRBV15 combines with J gene TRBJ1-1; tentatively, D is TRBD1 (5 bases). Trimming stripped 3 bases from V and 1 base from J, with 18 bases between. The CDR3 has 17 residues. Looked up from germline, CDR1 is LNHNV and CDR2 is YYDKDF (reference sequence). This CDR3 reads CATSSNWGGGGNTEAFF. Here the CDR3 DNA reads TGTGCCACCAGCAGCAATTGGGGGGGTGGGGGGAACACTGAAGCTTTCTTT.

This clonotype was observed a handful of times. The chain is built from TRBV5-1 and TRBJ2-7; 10 bases are shared with TRBD2. V lost 4 bases to trimming and J lost 4 bases; unmatched junction nucleotides: 5. The CDR3 loop spans 14 amino acids. The V gene's germline CDR1 is SGHRS and CDR2 YFSETQ. The CDR3 region has the DNA TGCGCCAGCAGCCGGACTAGCGGAAGATACGAGCAGTACTTC. Translating it yields CASSRTSGRYEQYF.

The chain is built from TRBV25-1 and TRBJ2-1; D possibly matches TRBD1 or TRBD2 (5 bases each). The CDR3 loop spans 15 amino acids. Between the trimmed V and J ends, which lost 5 bases and 3 bases, there was a span of 14 bases. CDR1 and CDR2 from the germline V gene are MGHDK and SYGVNS. DNA for the CDR3: TGTGCCAGCAGTTCGGGGCCCGCTGGCTACAATGAGCAGTTCTTC. Translating gives CASSSGPAGYNEQFF.

This clonotype has just a few counts. This chain joins TRBV3-1 and TRBJ2-7; 9 nucleotides align to TRBD2. Germline loops: CDR1 LGHDT, CDR2 YNNKEL (reference sequence). This CDR3 contains 14 residues. V was clipped by 2 bases and J by 2 bases; unmatched bases: 1. The CDR3 protein is CASSQSGGTYEQYF. The DNA for the CDR3 is TGTGCCAGCAGCCAAAGCGGGGGGACCTACGAGCAGTACTTC.

Many counts were recorded for this clonotype. The chain couples TRBV5-6 to TRBJ2-1; the D gene is possibly TRBD1 (6 bases). The V gene's germline CDR1 is SGHDT and CDR2 YYEEEE. With 4 bases removed from V and 6 bases from J, the gap between germline ends came to 14 bases. This CDR3 spans 14 amino acids. The CDR3 DNA reads TGTGCCAGCAGCCTACAGGGCCCCGGCAATGAGCAGTTCTTC. Protein: CASSLQGPGNEQFF.

The sample holds a few counts of this clonotype. This rearrangement joins TRBV6-8 to TRBJ2-1, with D uncertain. CDR1 and CDR2 from the germline V gene are MNHGY and SAAAGT. Trimming shortened V by 10 bases and J by 4 bases, and 17 bases separated the two germline ends. The CDR3 runs 14 residues. The CDR3 is CAIPQRLAYNEQFF. CDR3 DNA sequence: TGTGCCATCCCCCAACGGCTGGCGTACAATGAGCAGTTCTTC.

This clonotype was counted between two and nine times. The chain employs TRBV4-1 and TRBJ2-7, with 10 bases fitting TRBD2. Germline assignment: CDR1 MGHRA and CDR2 YSYEKL. J lost 0 bases, V lost 0 bases, and 5 bases had no gene match. This CDR3 contains 17 residues. The chain's CDR3 is CASSQDPLAGSSYEQYF. As DNA, the CDR3 is TGCGCCAGCAGCCAAGATCCACTAGCGGGGAGCTCCTACGAGCAGTACTTC.

The genes are TRBV28 and TRBJ2-7; no reliable D call. Trimming took 3 bases from V and 3 from J, leaving 12 bases between them. The CDR3 covers 14 residues. CDR1 is MDHEN, CDR2 SYDVKM, per germline. The CDR3 sequence is CASSLSSYFYEQYF. The CDR3 bases are TGTGCCAGCAGTTTGTCCAGTTACTTCTACGAGCAGTACTTC.

This clonotype turned up a few times. CDR3 in amino acids: CSVVQATNEQFF. The CDR3 DNA sequence: TGCAGCGTTGTTCAGGCAACCAATGAGCAGTTCTTC. This rearrangement joins TRBV29-1 to TRBJ2-1; D not resolved. Trimming shortened V by 4 bases and J by 6 bases, and 10 bases separated the two germline ends. There are 12 residues in the CDR3. Germline values: CDR1 SQVTM, CDR2 ANQGSEA.

The V gene is TRBV7-8, the J gene TRBJ1-4; D not resolved. V lost 10 bases, J lost 7 bases, and 16 bases lay in between. The CDR3 is 13 residues long. CDR1 and CDR2 (germline): SGHVS, FQNEAQ. The CDR3 sequence: CAIGPGFGEKLFF. The CDR3 DNA reads as TGTGCCATCGGACCTGGTTTCGGTGAAAAACTGTTTTTT.

This clonotype was recorded a few times. The chain couples TRBV7-8 to TRBJ2-2; no clear D gene. Germline lookup yields CDR1 SGHVS and CDR2 FQNEAQ. The CDR3 is 15 amino acids. The V end was cut by 0 bases, the J end by 0 bases, with 5 bases between. CDR3 amino acids: CASSLATTNTGELFF. The CDR3 region has the DNA TGTGCCAGCAGCTTAGCAACCACGAACACCGGGGAGCTGTTTTTT.

The chain carries TRBV3-1 and TRBJ1-2; D not resolved. The CDR3 is 15 amino acids. Trimming pared 4 bases from V and 3 bases from J, leaving 15 bases between. Germline CDR1 is LGHDT and CDR2 is YNNKEL (reference sequence). As DNA, the CDR3 is TGTGCCAGCAGCCCCGGAAGGCAAGGTGACTATGGCTACACCTTC. As protein: CASSPGRQGDYGYTF.

This clonotype showed up just a few times. This chain links TRBV4-2 with TRBJ2-4; D is possibly TRBD2 (7 bases). There are 13 residues in the CDR3. With 3 bases removed from V and 12 bases from J, the gap between germline ends came to 15 bases. CDR1 and CDR2 from the germline V gene are LGHNA and YNFKEQ. CDR3 sequence: CASSHDKGGTQYF. For the CDR3, the DNA is TGTGCCAGCAGCCATGACAAGGGGGGGACTCAGTACTTC.

The table lists this clonotype with a few counts. In DNA, the CDR3 is TGTGCCAGCAGTCTGACTAGTCCCTACAATGAGCAGTTCTTC. Amino acids: CASSLTSPYNEQFF. This rearrangement joins TRBV27 to TRBJ2-1, with D tentatively TRBD2 (6 bases). CDR1 and CDR2 from the germline V gene are MNHEY and SMNVEV (reference sequence). The V and J ends lost 5 bases and 2 bases respectively, with 10 bases between them. The CDR3 contains 14 residues.

There are a few counts of this clonotype. The chain joins TRBV6-1 to TRBJ2-1; possible D gene TRBD2, 5 bases. This CDR3 is built from 18 residues. The V end lost 7 bases, the J end lost 3 bases, and 25 bases lay between the germline ends. CDR1 MNHNS and CDR2 SASEGT come from the germline V gene. CDR3 in DNA: TGTGCCAGCACCAACTCAGCCCCGGGATCGGGGTACTACAATGAGCAGTTCTTC. Encoded protein: CASTNSAPGSGYYNEQFF.

This clonotype was observed at least ten times. The V call is TRBV5-1, the J call TRBJ2-2; possible D gene TRBD2, 7 bases. The CDR3 spans 16 residues. Trimming shortened V by 6 bases and J by 2 bases, and 17 bases separated the two germline ends. CDR1 SGHRS and CDR2 YFSETQ come from the germline V gene. Here the CDR3 reads CASIWGASGNTGELFF. The CDR3 coding sequence is TGCGCCAGCATCTGGGGGGCTAGCGGTAACACCGGGGAGCTGTTTTTT.

The genes are TRBV7-2 and TRBJ2-4, with a possible D match to TRBD1 (5 bases). The V gene's germline CDR1 is SGHTA and CDR2 FQGNSA. Trimming took off 5 bases at V and 7 bases at J, with 24 bases between the two ends. This CDR3 has 17 amino acids. In nucleotides, the CDR3 is TGTGCCAGCAGCCCATACATTCCAAACAGGCCGTTGAACATTCAGTACTTC. Translating it yields CASSPYIPNRPLNIQYF.

This clonotype was seen a handful of times. The CDR3 protein is CASSYRGPHSGNTIYF. The DNA of the CDR3 is TGTGCCAGCAGTTACAGGGGCCCTCACTCTGGAAACACCATATATTTT. The gene calls are TRBV12-3 or TRBV12-4 and TRBJ1-3, with TRBD1 identical over 7 bases. The CDR3 loop spans 16 amino acids. With 4 bases clipped from V and 0 bases from J, the junction kept 6 bases outside the gene matches.

The table lists this clonotype with a few counts. The rearrangement joins TRBV12-3 or TRBV12-4 to TRBJ2-1; D is unresolved. The CDR3 contains 13 residues. The germline V and J ends were trimmed by 3 bases and 2 bases, with 5 bases remaining between them. The CDR3 loop reads CASSFRAYNEQFF. The CDR3 coding sequence is TGTGCCAGCAGTTTTAGGGCCTACAATGAGCAGTTCTTC.

This clonotype came up a few times. The rearrangement joins TRBV5-6 to TRBJ2-7; 9 nucleotides align to TRBD2. The germline V gene has CDR1 SGHDT and CDR2 YYEEEE. V gave up 0 bases and J gave up 5 bases; unmatched junction bases: 6. The CDR3 consists of 15 residues. CDR3 amino acids: CASSLGSGSRDEQYF. CDR3 in DNA: TGTGCCAGCAGCTTGGGTAGCGGGAGTCGAGACGAGCAGTACTTC.

A few counts support this clonotype. The V call is TRBV20-1, the J call TRBJ2-1, with unresolved D. The V gene's germline CDR1 is DFQATT and CDR2 SNEGSKA (reference sequence). The V gene lost 3 bases and the J gene lost 6 bases, with 6 bases spanning the gap. The CDR3 has 11 amino acids. The CDR3 loop reads CSARFINEQFF. The CDR3 DNA sequence: TGCAGTGCTAGGTTCATCAATGAGCAGTTCTTC.

This clonotype was counted ten times or more. This rearrangement joins TRBV20-1 to TRBJ2-3; 9 positions agree with TRBD1. The CDR3 is 13 residues long. V was pared by 3 bases and J by 3 bases, with 1 base of the junction left unmatched. Germline values: CDR1 DFQATT, CDR2 SNEGSKA (reference sequence). The CDR3 DNA sequence: TGCAGTGCTAGGGGACAGGGAACAGATACGCAGTATTTT. Its protein product is CSARGQGTDTQYF.

V gene TRBV5-1 combines with J gene TRBJ2-7; 9 nucleotides line up with TRBD1. The CDR3 runs to 14 residues. The J segment lost 4 bases and the V segment lost 4 bases, leaving 6 bases of the junction unmatched. From germline, CDR1 is SGHRS and CDR2 YFSETQ. The CDR3 reads CASSNPGQGYEQYF. The CDR3 DNA follows: TGCGCCAGCAGCAACCCGGGACAGGGTTACGAGCAGTACTTC.

The chain combines TRBV4-3 with TRBJ2-2; 14 bases are a match to TRBD2. Unmatched junction bases numbered 4, after V lost 4 bases and J lost 6 bases. The CDR3 spans 16 residues. Germline loops: CDR1 LGHNA, CDR2 YSLEER. Here the CDR3 reads CASSPGLAGVAGELFF. In nucleotides, the CDR3 is TGCGCCAGCAGCCCGGGACTAGCGGGAGTGGCCGGGGAGCTGTTTTTT.